A single TCR beta chain is shown here with its context. Participant-given clinical history determined each cohort assignment. No more than 2 weeks before study entry, exposed participants had met a case of COVID-19. This entry belongs to a study of blood T cell repertoires in COVID-19. At the level of the study: From the United States, Italy and Spain came samples of acute and convalescent COVID-19. From T cells, B-cell-depleted T cells, or PBMCs came the material, which was cDNA or gDNA.

Trimming took off 5 bases at V and 5 bases at J, with 12 bases between the two ends. Germline values: CDR1 SEHNR, CDR2 FQNEAQ (reference sequence). The CDR3 totals 13 residues. Libraries were prepared by immunoSEQ multiplex PCR; TCRdb keeps only in-frame clonotypes and omits some of them. The data show 350,000 to 450,000 clones, roughly 92% seen once. This sequence was found in a woman in her thirties or forties who had been exposed to COVID-19. The chain uses TRBV7-9 and TRBJ1-2; D gene uncertain. The sample taken for sequencing was PBMCs or T cells enriched from blood (not recorded which). In DNA, the CDR3 is TGTGCCAGCAGCCCCCGTGGAGGGTATGGCTACACCTTC. It translates to CASSPRGGYGYTF.